The 30 T cell receptor beta chains below were found in one sample sequenced in a study of blood T cell repertoires in COVID-19. Sequencing was performed with immunoSEQ multiplex PCR; in TCRdb, only in-frame clones are kept and a portion is missing. Of some 250,000 clones listed, roughly 80% were seen once; the top ten hold over 8%. The sample was peripheral blood. The receptors here all came from a woman of 80 years or more with acute or convalescent COVID-19.

This clone has a handful of counts. The chain couples TRBV19 to TRBJ1-4, with D possibly being TRBD1 (6 bases). Germline V gene data show CDR1 as LNHDA and CDR2 as SQIVND (reference sequence). This CDR3 is built from 15 residues. V was cut by 6 bases and J by 6 bases, with 17 bases left in between. CDR3 bases: TGTGCCAGTAGCCCAGCCGGGACACAAGATGAAAAACTGTTTTTT. Translated, it gives CASSPAGTQDEKLFF.

The V call is TRBV2, the J call TRBJ2-3; the match to TRBD2 covers 12 bases. Germline V gene lookup returns CDR1 SNHLY and CDR2 FYNNEI. The CDR3 is made up of 16 amino acids. The V segment lost 2 bases and the J segment 6 bases; nucleotides outside the gene matches: 6. CDR3 amino acids: CASSEWLAGGRDTQYF. CDR3 DNA sequence: TGTGCCAGCAGTGAATGGCTAGCGGGGGGGCGGGATACGCAGTATTTT.

The gene calls are TRBV6-6 and TRBJ1-2, with D tentatively TRBD1 (6 bases). CDR1 is MNHNY and CDR2 is SVGAGI in the germline V gene (reference sequence). CDR3 length: 13 residues. V lost 7 bases to trimming and J lost 4 bases, with 13 bases between them. CDR3 protein: CASNKDSGYGYTF. The DNA for the CDR3 is TGTGCCAGCAACAAGGACAGTGGCTATGGCTACACCTTC.

This clone was observed once. The chain joins TRBV5-4 to TRBJ1-2, with a possible D match to TRBD1 (5 bases). With 0 bases removed from V and 8 bases from J, the gap between germline ends came to 11 bases. This CDR3 is 13 amino acids long. Looked up from germline, CDR1 is SGHNT and CDR2 is YYREEE (reference sequence). DNA of the CDR3: TGTGCCAGCAGCTTGGAAACAGGCGGAGGCTACACCTTC. This sequence encodes CASSLETGGGYTF.

V is TRBV2 and J is TRBJ1-1, with TRBD1 identical over 8 bases. This CDR3 comprises 15 residues. The ends lost 7 bases at V and 5 bases at J; junction bases unmatched: 12. Germline V gene data show CDR1 as SNHLY and CDR2 as FYNNEI. DNA for the CDR3: TGTGCCAGCACCGGGACAGGACGTTTTGTGACTGAAGCTTTCTTT. Translating gives CASTGTGRFVTEAFF. Full variable domain (rest looked up from reference TRBV2 and TRBJ1-1): EPEVTQTPSHQVTQMGQEVILRCVPISNHLYFYWYRQILGQKVEFLVSFYNNEISEKSEIFDDQFSVERPDGSNFTLKIRSTKLEDSAMYFCASTGTGRFVTEAFFGQGTRLTVV.

This clone showed up just once. The chain recombines TRBV5-1 with TRBJ2-7; TRBD2 is a possible D gene (6 bases). This CDR3 region has 14 residues. Trimming took 1 base from V and 5 from J, leaving 13 bases between them. Germline CDR1 reads SGHRS; CDR2 reads YFSETQ. CDR3: CASSLWGVVNEQYF. The CDR3 DNA follows: TGCGCCAGCAGCTTGTGGGGGGTTGTCAACGAGCAGTACTTC.

This chain uses TRBV5-1 with TRBJ2-7; 8 positions match TRBD2. V shed 0 bases, J shed 1 base, and the junction held 3 bases outside the gene matches. The CDR3 has 15 residues. CDR1 and CDR2 (germline): SGHRS, YFSETQ. CDR3 sequence: CASSLVAGGSYEQYF. The CDR3 nucleotides are TGCGCCAGCAGCTTGGTGGCGGGGGGATCCTACGAGCAGTACTTC.

This chain links TRBV28 with TRBJ1-2; possible D gene TRBD1, 6 bases. Trimming took off 7 bases at V and 3 bases at J, with 12 bases between the two ends. Germline V lookup: CDR1 MDHEN, CDR2 SYDVKM. The CDR3 contains 13 residues. The CDR3 loop is CASTDRRYYGYTF. The CDR3 region has the DNA TGTGCCAGCACCGACAGGCGGTACTATGGCTACACCTTC.

V is TRBV29-1 and J is TRBJ2-1, with TRBD2 matching over 14 bases. The V gene end was trimmed by 7 bases and the J gene end by 0 bases; junction bases not matched to a gene: 8. Germline CDR1 and CDR2: SQVTM and ANQGSEA. This CDR3 has 17 residues. DNA for the CDR3: TGCAGCGCCGTGGGACTAGCGGGGGCCAGCTCCTACAATGAGCAGTTCTTC. As protein: CSAVGLAGASSYNEQFF.

This chain links TRBV9 with TRBJ2-4; D is possibly TRBD2 (6 bases). V shed 3 bases and J shed 4 bases, with 8 bases lying between them. Per germline, CDR1 SGDLS and CDR2 YYNGEE. The CDR3 loop spans 13 amino acids. Here the CDR3 reads CASSAGLKNIQYF. The CDR3 bases are TGTGCCAGCAGCGCCGGACTAAAAAACATTCAGTACTTC.

The genes are TRBV6-5 and TRBJ2-1; 8 bases match TRBD2. The CDR3 is 14 residues long. CDR1 MNHEY and CDR2 SVGAGI come from the germline V gene. J was trimmed by 9 bases and V by 2 bases; bases with no gene match: 6. The CDR3 sequence is CASSYKTSVGEQFF. DNA for the CDR3: TGTGCCAGCAGTTACAAGACTAGCGTAGGTGAGCAGTTCTTC.

This rearrangement joins TRBV7-3 to TRBJ2-5, with 7 bases fitting TRBD2. The CDR3 extends over 14 amino acids. Per germline, CDR1 SGHTA and CDR2 FQGTGA. V gave up 4 bases and J gave up 5 bases; unmatched junction bases: 7. The CDR3 region has the DNA TGTGCCAGCAGCTCGGGCGGGGGATATGAGACCCAGTACTTC. The encoded protein is CASSSGGGYETQYF.

The gene calls are TRBV11-1 and TRBJ2-5, with 10 bases matching TRBD1. The CDR3 contains 15 residues. CDR1 and CDR2 from the germline V gene are SGHAT and FQDESV (reference sequence). The V gene end was trimmed by 5 bases and the J gene end by 5 bases; junction bases not matched to a gene: 8. DNA for the CDR3: TGTGCCAGCAGCGCACGACAGGGGGCGAGTGAGACCCAGTACTTC. It is translated as CASSARQGASETQYF.

This clone was seen just once. CDR3 bases: TGCGCCAGCAGCGAGGGAGGGGGAACTGAAGCTTTCTTT. This translates into CASSEGGGTEAFF. This chain links TRBV5-1 with TRBJ1-1, with a tentative D call TRBD1 (6 bases). Trimming pared 4 bases from V and 5 bases from J, leaving 12 bases between. This CDR3 is 13 amino acids long. Germline CDR1 SGHRS, CDR2 YFSETQ.

In nucleotides, the CDR3 is TGTGCCAGCAGCCATGATGGGCAGGGGAATTCACCCCTCCACTTT. Protein: CASSHDGQGNSPLHF. The chain couples TRBV3-1 (or the pseudogene TRBV3-2) to TRBJ1-6; maybe TRBD1 (6 bases). This CDR3 is built from 15 residues. Trimming removed 3 bases at V and 7 bases at J, with 13 bases between. Germline V gene sequence: CDR1 LGHDT, CDR2 YNNKEL (reference sequence).

The V call is TRBV5-8, the J call TRBJ2-1; 8 nucleotides agree with TRBD2. Looked up from germline, CDR1 is SGHTS and CDR2 is YDEGEE. V lost 5 bases and J lost 0; bases outside the gene matches: 7. CDR3 length equals 16 residues. In nucleotides, the CDR3 is TGTGCCAGCAGGATTAGCGGGACGAGCTCCTACAATGAGCAGTTCTTC. It codes for CASRISGTSSYNEQFF.

The V and J genes are TRBV5-4 and TRBJ2-3; TRBD1 agrees at 9 bases. Germline CDR1 is SGHNT and CDR2 is YYREEE (reference sequence). The CDR3 contains 14 residues. Trimming took 4 bases from V and 3 from J; bases not matched to a gene: 3. The CDR3 nucleotides read TGTGCCAGCAGCCCGGGACAGGGTACAGATACGCAGTATTTT. As protein: CASSPGQGTDTQYF.

The V call is TRBV20-1, the J call TRBJ1-5, with D perhaps matching TRBD1 (5 bases). The CDR3 covers 15 residues. CDR1 and CDR2 from the germline V gene are DFQATT and SNEGSKA (reference sequence). V shed 3 bases and J shed 3 bases, with 15 bases lying between them. The CDR3: CSASLRQGDNQPQHF. As DNA, the CDR3 is TGCAGTGCTAGTCTTCGGCAGGGTGACAATCAGCCCCAGCATTTT.

This chain links TRBV5-8 with TRBJ2-5; D not resolved. Looked up from germline, CDR1 is SGHTS and CDR2 is YDEGEE. The CDR3 covers 14 residues. V lost 1 base to trimming and J lost 5 bases, with 12 bases between them. CDR3 coding DNA: TGTGCCAGCAGCTTGTGGTCAATTCAGGAGACCCAGTACTTC. Translation: CASSLWSIQETQYF.

This chain uses TRBV7-3 with TRBJ2-1, with 9 nucleotides matching TRBD2. Looked up from germline, CDR1 is SGHTA and CDR2 is FQGTGA. After removal of 0 bases from V and 10 bases from J, the junction contained 7 bases not matched to a gene. The CDR3 spans 15 residues. CDR3 loop: CASSLTSLAGNEQFF. The CDR3 DNA reads TGTGCCAGCAGCTTAACGAGCCTAGCGGGGAACGAGCAGTTCTTC.

This rearrangement joins TRBV4-2 to TRBJ1-4; D not resolved. CDR1 and CDR2 from the germline V gene are LGHNA and YNFKEQ. This CDR3 contains 17 residues. V gave up 3 bases and J gave up 3 bases, with 17 bases separating them. CDR3 sequence (DNA): TGTGCCAGCAGCCAGAGGGCTGCCCGTAATCCTAATGAAAAACTGTTTTTT. It encodes CASSQRAARNPNEKLFF.

V and J are TRBV18 and TRBJ1-4, with D tentatively TRBD1 (5 bases). V was cut by 5 bases and J by 7 bases, with 17 bases left in between. Germline V gene data show CDR1 as KGHSH and CDR2 as LQKENI. This CDR3 comprises 15 residues. The CDR3 sequence: CASSFRTREGEKLFF. The CDR3, as DNA: TGTGCCAGCTCATTTCGGACCAGGGAGGGTGAAAAACTGTTTTTT. Full variable domain (rest looked up from reference TRBV18 and TRBJ1-4): NAGVMQNPRHLVRRRGQEARLRCSPMKGHSHVYWYRQLPEEGLKFMVYLQKENIIDESGMPKERFSAEFPKEGPSILRIQQVVRGDSAAYFCASSFRTREGEKLFFGSGTQLSVL.

Written as DNA, the CDR3 is TGTGCCAGTAGTAAAAGGACAGGGGGCGCGGAGACCCAGTACTTC. Translating gives CASSKRTGGAETQYF. The rearrangement joins TRBV19 to TRBJ2-5; 11 positions agree with TRBD1. The V gene's germline CDR1 is LNHDA and CDR2 SQIVND (reference sequence). Germline trimming cut 4 bases from V and 5 bases from J; bases unmatched to any gene: 6. The CDR3 has 15 residues.

The chain employs TRBV27 and TRBJ2-7; D call uncertain. Germline assignment: CDR1 MNHEY and CDR2 SMNVEV (reference sequence). V dropped 5 bases and J dropped 2 bases, with 10 bases sitting between them. The length of the CDR3 is 13 residues. The CDR3 bases are TGTGCCAGCAGTCCCAGACAACCCTACGAGCAGTACTTC. Residues: CASSPRQPYEQYF.

The genes are TRBV28 and TRBJ1-3, with TRBD1 matching 10 bases. Looked up from germline, CDR1 is MDHEN and CDR2 is SYDVKM. CDR3 length equals 19 residues. J lost 1 base, V lost 7 bases, and 16 bases had no gene match. The CDR3 sequence is CASTPIPGQGTISGNTIYF. The DNA of the CDR3 is TGTGCCAGCACCCCTATCCCGGGACAGGGGACCATTTCTGGAAACACCATATATTTT.

The genes are TRBV2 and TRBJ1-3, with 8 bases that match TRBD1. Germline V gives CDR1 SNHLY, CDR2 FYNNEI. Unmatched junction bases numbered 3, after V lost 5 bases and J lost 3 bases. The CDR3 is 14 amino acids. The CDR3 region is CASSQGAFGNTIYF. For the CDR3, the DNA is TGTGCCAGCAGTCAGGGGGCGTTTGGAAACACCATATATTTT. The whole variable domain, remainder taken from reference TRBV2 and TRBJ1-3, is EPEVTQTPSHQVTQMGQEVILRCVPISNHLYFYWYRQILGQKVEFLVSFYNNEISEKSEIFDDQFSVERPDGSNFTLKIRSTKLEDSAMYFCASSQGAFGNTIYFGEGSWLTVV.

In nucleotides, the CDR3 is TGTGCCAGCAGTGAAACGGGGGTAGGGCAGCCCCAGCATTTT. This gives the protein CASSETGVGQPQHF. V usage is TRBV6-1 and J usage is TRBJ1-5; possible D gene TRBD1, 5 bases. The germline gives CDR1 MNHNS, CDR2 SASEGT. Trimming shortened V by 2 bases and J by 7 bases, and 12 bases separated the two germline ends. The CDR3 totals 14 residues.

The chain employs TRBV7-2 and TRBJ2-5; D is perhaps TRBD2 (6 bases). V shed 4 bases and J shed 3 bases, with 18 bases lying between them. The CDR3 is 16 residues long. Germline CDR1 is SGHTA and CDR2 is FQGNSA. DNA of the CDR3: TGTGCCAGCAGCTCCTCGCTAGAGCGGGTAAAAGAGACCCAGTACTTC. Amino acid sequence: CASSSSLERVKETQYF.

The CDR3 protein is CASSRRGVADNEQFF. The CDR3 region has the DNA TGTGCCAGCAGCCGTCGCGGTGTTGCTGACAATGAGCAGTTCTTC. The chain carries TRBV3-1 (or the pseudogene TRBV3-2) and TRBJ2-1; D is unclear. The CDR3 length is 15 residues. Germline CDR1 is LGHDT and CDR2 is YNNKEL (reference sequence). V lost 4 bases, J lost 5 bases, and 15 bases lay in between.

This chain joins TRBV19 and TRBJ2-2; possibly TRBD2 for D (5 bases). The germline CDR1 and CDR2 sequences are LNHDA and SQIVND (reference sequence). Trimming pared 2 bases from V and 4 bases from J, leaving 11 bases between. CDR3 length: 15 residues. The CDR3 DNA follows: TGTGCCAGTAGTATACGAGGTCGGGGCACCGGGGAGCTGTTTTTT. This gives the protein CASSIRGRGTGELFF.